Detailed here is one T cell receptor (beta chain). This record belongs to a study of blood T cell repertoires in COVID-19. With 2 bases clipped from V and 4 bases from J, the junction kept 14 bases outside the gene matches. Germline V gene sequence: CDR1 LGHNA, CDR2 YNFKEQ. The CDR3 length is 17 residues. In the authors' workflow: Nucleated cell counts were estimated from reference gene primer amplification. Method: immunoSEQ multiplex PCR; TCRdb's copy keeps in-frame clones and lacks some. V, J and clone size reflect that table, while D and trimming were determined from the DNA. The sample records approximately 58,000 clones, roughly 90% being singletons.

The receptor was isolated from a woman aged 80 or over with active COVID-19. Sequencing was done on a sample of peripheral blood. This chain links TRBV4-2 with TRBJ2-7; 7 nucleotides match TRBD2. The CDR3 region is CASSQPSEAGEVYEQYF. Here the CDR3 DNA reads TGTGCCAGCAGCCAACCTTCAGAGGCGGGAGAAGTATACGAGCAGTACTTC.